This T cell receptor beta chain is from a study of T cells in localized non-small cell lung cancer. The study's findings and limits: Elevated circulating T cell density in blood was associated with longer overall survival. Of the tissues analyzed, uninvolved adjacent lung showed maximal T cell clonality, greater than tumor. Appearance in adjacent lung was seen for a median around 60 of the top 100 tumor clones.

The method was immunoSEQ multiplex PCR; TCRdb's version includes in-frame clones alone and lacks a portion of them. The sample yields around 25,000 clones, less than 90% seen once. This clone was counted a single time. Its specificity is not known. Material: peripheral blood, obtained before any cancer treatment. This TCR was sampled from a female donor of 60 years or more with stage I lung adenocarcinoma.

The CDR3: CASSVGQFNTEAFF. The CDR3, as DNA: TGTGCCAGCAGCGTAGGTCAGTTCAACACTGAAGCTTTCTTT. The V call is TRBV9, the J call TRBJ1-1; no clear D gene. Germline values: CDR1 SGDLS, CDR2 YYNGEE. The V end was cut by 0 bases, the J end by 2 bases, with 8 bases between. The CDR3 covers 14 residues.